The entry that follows covers one T cell receptor beta chain sequence. The record originates from a study of blood T cell repertoires in COVID-19. The CDR3 spans 19 residues. In germline, CDR1 is LGHDT, CDR2 YNNKEL (reference sequence). Trimming removed 0 bases from V and 0 bases from J, with 18 bases in between. Using immunoSEQ multiplex PCR, the repertoire was profiled, and TCRdb retains in-frame clones only, with some absent. Here the sample spans around 480,000 clones, 88% being singletons. Sequencing was performed on peripheral blood. V and J are TRBV3-1 (or the pseudogene TRBV3-2) and TRBJ1-3; D remains ambiguous. This TCR came from a woman aged 50 to 60 with COVID-19, enrolled during active disease. The DNA of the CDR3 is TGTGCCAGCAGCCAAGATCGTTTCCGGATACAGAGCTCTGGAAACACCATATATTTT. It translates to CASSQDRFRIQSSGNTIYF.